A single T cell receptor beta chain is shown here with its context. Its antigen is still unknown. The authors prepared UMI-labeled TRB cDNA libraries by 5' RACE. From its re-call of the 5' RACE reads, TCRdb lists each CDR3 protein once, without DNA. The sample includes approximately 130,000 distinct CDR3 sequences. CDR3 length: 13 residues. Germline-derived CDR1 and CDR2 are SGHTA and FQGTGA. This sample was taken from a study of CXCR3-negative and CXCR3-positive naive CD8 T cells. Broader study findings: Memory CD8+ cells had much lower diversity, and both naive subsets had comparably high diversity. In CXCR3-positive naive cells, the TRB CDR3s were more hydrophobic than in CXCR3-negative naive cells.

This receptor was obtained from a human donor in good health. Some clones in this sample may be carry-over from other donors' samples. The sample taken for sequencing was naive CXCR3+ CD8+ T cells from blood. Stated subset: CD45RO-CCR7+CD27+CD95- naive CD8+ T cells expressing CXCR3 (TNR3+). The V and J genes are TRBV7-3 and TRBJ2-1. The CDR3 sequence is CASSLVVNNEQFF.